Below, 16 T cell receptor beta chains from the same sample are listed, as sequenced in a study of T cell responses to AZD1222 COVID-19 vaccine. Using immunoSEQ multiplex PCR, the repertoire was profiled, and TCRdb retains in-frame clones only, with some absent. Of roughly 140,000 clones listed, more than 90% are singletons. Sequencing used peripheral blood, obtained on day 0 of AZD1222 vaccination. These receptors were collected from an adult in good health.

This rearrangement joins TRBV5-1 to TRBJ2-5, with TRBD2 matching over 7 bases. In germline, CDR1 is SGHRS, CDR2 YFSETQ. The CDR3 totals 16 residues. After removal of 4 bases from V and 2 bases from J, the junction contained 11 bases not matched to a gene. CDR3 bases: TGCGCCAGCAGCCCGGCGCAGGGAGGGATGCAAGAGACCCAGTACTTC. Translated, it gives CASSPAQGGMQETQYF.

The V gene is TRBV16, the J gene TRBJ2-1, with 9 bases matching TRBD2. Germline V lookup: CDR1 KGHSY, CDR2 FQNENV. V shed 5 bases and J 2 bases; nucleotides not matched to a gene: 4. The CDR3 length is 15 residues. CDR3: CASSLTSGPYNEQFF. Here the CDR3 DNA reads TGTGCCAGCAGCTTAACTAGCGGGCCCTACAATGAGCAGTTCTTC.

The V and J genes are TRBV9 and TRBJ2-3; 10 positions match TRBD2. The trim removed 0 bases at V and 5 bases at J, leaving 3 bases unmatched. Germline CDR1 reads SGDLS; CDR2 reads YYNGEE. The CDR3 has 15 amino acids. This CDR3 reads CASSVGLAGEDTQYF. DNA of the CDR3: TGTGCCAGCAGCGTAGGGCTAGCGGGAGAAGATACGCAGTATTTT.

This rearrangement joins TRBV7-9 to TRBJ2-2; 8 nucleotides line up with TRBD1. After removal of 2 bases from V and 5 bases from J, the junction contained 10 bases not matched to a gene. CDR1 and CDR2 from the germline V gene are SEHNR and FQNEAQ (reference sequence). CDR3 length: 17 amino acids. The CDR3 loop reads CASSLPRDRGGTGELFF. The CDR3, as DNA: TGTGCCAGCAGCTTACCCCGCGACAGGGGTGGGACCGGGGAGCTGTTTTTT.

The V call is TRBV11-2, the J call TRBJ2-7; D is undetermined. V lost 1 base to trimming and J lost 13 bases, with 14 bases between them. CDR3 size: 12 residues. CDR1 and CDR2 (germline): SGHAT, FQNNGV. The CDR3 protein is CASSLVGTSAYF. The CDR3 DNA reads TGTGCCAGCAGCTTAGTTGGAACTTCCGCATACTTC.

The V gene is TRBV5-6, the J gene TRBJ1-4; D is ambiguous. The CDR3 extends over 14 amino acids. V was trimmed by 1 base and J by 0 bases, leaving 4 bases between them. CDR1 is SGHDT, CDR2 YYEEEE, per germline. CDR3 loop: CASSLRPTNEKLFF. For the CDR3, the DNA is TGTGCCAGCAGCTTGCGGCCAACTAATGAAAAACTGTTTTTT.

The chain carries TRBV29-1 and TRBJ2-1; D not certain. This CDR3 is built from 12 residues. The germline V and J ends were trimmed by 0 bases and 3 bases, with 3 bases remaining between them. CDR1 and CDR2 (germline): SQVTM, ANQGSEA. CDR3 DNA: TGCAGCGTTGAAGATGGCTACAATGAGCAGTTCTTC. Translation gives CSVEDGYNEQFF.

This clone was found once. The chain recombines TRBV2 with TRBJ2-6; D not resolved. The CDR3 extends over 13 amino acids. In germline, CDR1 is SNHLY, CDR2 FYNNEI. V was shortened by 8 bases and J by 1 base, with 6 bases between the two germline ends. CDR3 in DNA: TGTGCCAGCCTCGAATCTGGGGCCAACGTCCTGACTTTC. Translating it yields CASLESGANVLTF.

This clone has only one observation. Here the CDR3 reads CASSFLARQGVHGYTF. CDR3 DNA sequence: TGTGCCAGCAGTTTTCTCGCTCGACAGGGGGTACATGGCTACACCTTC. The chain employs TRBV27 and TRBJ1-2; 9 bases fit TRBD1. The length of the CDR3 is 16 residues. Germline V gene lookup returns CDR1 MNHEY and CDR2 SMNVEV (reference sequence). V lost 3 bases to trimming and J lost 6 bases; unmatched junction nucleotides: 11.

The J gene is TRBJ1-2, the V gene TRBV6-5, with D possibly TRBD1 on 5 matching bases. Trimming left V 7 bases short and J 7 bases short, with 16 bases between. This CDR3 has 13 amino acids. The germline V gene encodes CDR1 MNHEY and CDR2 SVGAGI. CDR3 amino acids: CASNSLGRGGYTF. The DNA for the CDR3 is TGTGCCAGCAACTCCCTGGGACGGGGTGGCTACACCTTC.

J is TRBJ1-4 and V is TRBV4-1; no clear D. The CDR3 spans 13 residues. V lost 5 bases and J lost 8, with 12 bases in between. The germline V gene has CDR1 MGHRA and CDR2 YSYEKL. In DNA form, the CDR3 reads TGCGCCAGCAGCAAGGGAGACGGGGAAAAACTGTTTTTT. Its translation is CASSKGDGEKLFF.

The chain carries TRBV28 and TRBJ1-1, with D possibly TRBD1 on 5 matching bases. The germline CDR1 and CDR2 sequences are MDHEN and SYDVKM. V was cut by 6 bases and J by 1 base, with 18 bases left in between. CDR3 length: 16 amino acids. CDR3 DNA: TGTGCCAGCAGCTTGGACACCTCATTTAAGAACACTGAAGCTTTCTTT. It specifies CASSLDTSFKNTEAFF.

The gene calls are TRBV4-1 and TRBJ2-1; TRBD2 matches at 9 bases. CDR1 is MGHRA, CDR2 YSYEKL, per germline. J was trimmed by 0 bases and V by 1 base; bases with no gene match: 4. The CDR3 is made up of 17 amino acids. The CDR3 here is CASSQVLAGLSYNEQFF. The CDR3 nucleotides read TGCGCCAGCAGCCAAGTTCTAGCGGGGCTCTCCTACAATGAGCAGTTCTTC.

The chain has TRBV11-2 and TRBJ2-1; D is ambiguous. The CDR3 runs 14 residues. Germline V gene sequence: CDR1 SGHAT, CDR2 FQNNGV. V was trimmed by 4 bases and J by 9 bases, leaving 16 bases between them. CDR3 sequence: CASSSETRRPEQFF. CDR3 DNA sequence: TGTGCCAGCAGCTCAGAGACTCGTCGCCCTGAGCAGTTCTTC.

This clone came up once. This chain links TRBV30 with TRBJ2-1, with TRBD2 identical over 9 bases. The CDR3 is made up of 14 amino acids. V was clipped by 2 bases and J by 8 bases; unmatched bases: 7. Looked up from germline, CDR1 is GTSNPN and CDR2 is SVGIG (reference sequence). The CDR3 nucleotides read TGTGCCTGGAGTATACTAGCGGGTCCCCATGAGCAGTTCTTC. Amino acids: CAWSILAGPHEQFF.

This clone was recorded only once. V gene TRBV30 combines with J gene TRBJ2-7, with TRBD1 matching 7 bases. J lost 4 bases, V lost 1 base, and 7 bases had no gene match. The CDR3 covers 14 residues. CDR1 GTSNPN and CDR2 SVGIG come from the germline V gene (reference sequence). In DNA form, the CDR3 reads TGTGCCTGGAGTGCCGGGACAGCCTTGTACGAGCAGTACTTC. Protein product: CAWSAGTALYEQYF. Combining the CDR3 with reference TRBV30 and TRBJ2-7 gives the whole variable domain SQTIHQWPATLVQPVGSPLSLECTVEGTSNPNLYWYRQAAGRGLQLLFYSVGIGQISSEVPQNLSASRPQDRQFILSSKKLLLSDSGFYLCAWSAGTALYEQYFGPGTRLTVT.